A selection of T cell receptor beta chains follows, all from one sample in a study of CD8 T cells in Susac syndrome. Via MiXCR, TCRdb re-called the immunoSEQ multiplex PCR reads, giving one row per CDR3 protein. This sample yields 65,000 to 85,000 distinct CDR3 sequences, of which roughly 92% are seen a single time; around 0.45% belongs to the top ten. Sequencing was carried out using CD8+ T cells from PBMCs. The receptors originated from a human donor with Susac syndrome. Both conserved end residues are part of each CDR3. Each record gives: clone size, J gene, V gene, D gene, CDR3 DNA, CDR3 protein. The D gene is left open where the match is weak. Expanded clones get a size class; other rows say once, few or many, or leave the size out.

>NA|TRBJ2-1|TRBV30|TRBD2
TGTGCCTGGGGGGGGACTAGCGGGAGCCTCAATGAGCAGTTCTTC
CAWGGTSGSLNEQFF
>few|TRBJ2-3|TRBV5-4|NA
TGTGCCAGCAGCTTCGGGACGGAGAGTAGCACAGATACGCAGTATTTT
CASSFGTESSTDTQYF
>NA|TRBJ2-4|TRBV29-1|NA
TGCAGCGTTGAAACTAGCACGATTCAGTACTTC
CSVETSTIQYF
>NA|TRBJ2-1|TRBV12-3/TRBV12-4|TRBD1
TGTGCCAGCAGTTTCCCAGGGGGCCTCTACAATGAGCAGTTCTTC
CASSFPGGLYNEQFF
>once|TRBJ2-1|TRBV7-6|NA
TGTGCCAGCAGCGTCCGGGACTCGAGCTCCTACAATGAGCAGTTCTTC
CASSVRDSSSYNEQFF
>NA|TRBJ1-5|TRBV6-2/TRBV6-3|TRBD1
TGTGCCAGCAGTCCTACAGGGGGGATGAATCAGCCCCAGCATTTT
CASSPTGGMNQPQHF
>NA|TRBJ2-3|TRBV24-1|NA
TGTGCCACCGGCGAGGGCCTCACAGATACGCAGTATTTT
CATGEGLTDTQYF
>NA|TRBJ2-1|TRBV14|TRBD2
TGTGCCAGCAGCCGACTAGCGGGACCCCTGGATGAGCAGTTCTTC
CASSRLAGPLDEQFF
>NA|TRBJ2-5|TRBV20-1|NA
TGCAGTGCTAGCCCCATTCAAGAGACCCAGTACTTC
CSASPIQETQYF
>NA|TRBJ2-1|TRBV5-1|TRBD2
TGCGCCAGCAGCTTGGGGACTAGTTTCTACAATGAGCAGTTCTTC
CASSLGTSFYNEQFF
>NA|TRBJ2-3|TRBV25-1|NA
TGTGCCAGCAGGAGAAACACAGATACGCAGTATTTT
CASRRNTDTQYF
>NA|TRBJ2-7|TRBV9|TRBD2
TGTGCCAGCAGCGTAGGGACTAGCGGGATGTACTACGAGCAGTACTTC
CASSVGTSGMYYEQYF
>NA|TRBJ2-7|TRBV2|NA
TGTGCCAGCAGTGAAGCGAAATACGAGCAGTACTTC
CASSEAKYEQYF
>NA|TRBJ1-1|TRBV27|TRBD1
TGTGCCAGCAGTTCACAGGGGGCGAACACTGAAGCTTTCTTT
CASSSQGANTEAFF
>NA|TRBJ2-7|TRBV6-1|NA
TGTGCCAGCAGTGTGGAGGGGCCAACCTACGAGCAGTACTTC
CASSVEGPTYEQYF
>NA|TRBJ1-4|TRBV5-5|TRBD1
TGTGCCAGCAGCCTCGCCGGGACAGGGGATGAAAAACTGTTTTTT
CASSLAGTGDEKLFF
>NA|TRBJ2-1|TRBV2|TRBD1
TGTGCCAGCAGTGAGAGCGGGGACAGGGCACGAGACAATGAGCAGTTCTTC
CASSESGDRARDNEQFF
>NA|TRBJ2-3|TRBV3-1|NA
TGTGCCAGCAGCCAAGATTTTGCTAGCACAGATACGCAGTATTTT
CASSQDFASTDTQYF
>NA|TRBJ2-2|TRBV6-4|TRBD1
TGTGCCAGCAGGAGGGACAGGGGAAACACCGGGGAGCTGTTTTTT
CASRRDRGNTGELFF
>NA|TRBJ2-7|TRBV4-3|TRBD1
TGCGCCAGCAGCCAAGATACAGGGGGCGAGCAGTACTTC
CASSQDTGGEQYF
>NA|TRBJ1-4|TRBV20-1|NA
TGCAGTGCTAGAGATACGGCCTATAATGAAAAACTGTTTTTT
CSARDTAYNEKLFF
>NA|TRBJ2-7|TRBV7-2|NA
TGTGCCAGCAGTTTCTCCGGGACTCAGACCTACGAGCAGTACTTC
CASSFSGTQTYEQYF
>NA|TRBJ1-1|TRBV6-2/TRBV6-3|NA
TGTGCCAGCAGATCCGGACTTGTGAACACTGAAGCTTTCTTT
CASRSGLVNTEAFF
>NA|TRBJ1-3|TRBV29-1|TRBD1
TGCAGCGTTGGCGGACAGGGGGCGCGTGGAAACACCATATATTTT
CSVGGQGARGNTIYF
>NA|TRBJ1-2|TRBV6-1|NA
TGTGCCAGCGGTAGCGGCTACACCTTC
CASGSGYTF
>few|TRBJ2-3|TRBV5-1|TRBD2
TGCGCCAGCAGCTTGGTTACTAGCGGGTTCAACACAGATACGCAGTATTTT
CASSLVTSGFNTDTQYF
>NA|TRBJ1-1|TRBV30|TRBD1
TGTGCCTGTCAGGGGGCAGCTGAAGCTTTCTTT
CACQGAAEAFF
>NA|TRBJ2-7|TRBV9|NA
TGTGCCAGCAGCGTAGGCGAAAACTACGAGCAGTACTTC
CASSVGENYEQYF
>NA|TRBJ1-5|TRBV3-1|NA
TGTGCCAGCAGCCAAGATGGAAGTCAGCCCCAGCATTTT
CASSQDGSQPQHF
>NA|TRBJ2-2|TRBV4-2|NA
TGTGCCAGCAGCCAAGCTTCCGCCGCGGGGAGGAACACCGGGGAGCTGTTTTTT
CASSQASAAGRNTGELFF
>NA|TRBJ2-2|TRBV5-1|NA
TGCGCCAGCAGCCTCTCAGGGGTCACCGGGGAGCCGTTTTTT
CASSLSGVTGEPFF
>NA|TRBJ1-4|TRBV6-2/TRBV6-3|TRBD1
TGTGCCAGCAGCAGGACAGGGATCGGGCGGACTAATGAAAAACTGTTTTTT
CASSRTGIGRTNEKLFF
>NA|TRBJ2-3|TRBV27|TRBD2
TGTGCCAGCAGTTTAGCCCCGGGACTAGCGGGATTGGACACAGATACGCAGTATTTT
CASSLAPGLAGLDTDTQYF
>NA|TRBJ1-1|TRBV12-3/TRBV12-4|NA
TGTGCCAGCAGTTTAGCGATACAGTACACTGAAGCTTTCTTT
CASSLAIQYTEAFF
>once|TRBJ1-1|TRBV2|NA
TGTGCCACCATCCGGGACACGAACACTGAAGCTTTCTTT
CATIRDTNTEAFF
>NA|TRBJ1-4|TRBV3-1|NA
TGTGCCAGCAGCCAAATGGACGCAACTAATGAAAAACTGTTTTTT
CASSQMDATNEKLFF
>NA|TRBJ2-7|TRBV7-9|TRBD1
TGTGCCAGCAGCTTAGGGTTCCAGGGACAGGGTTCCTACGAGCAGTACTTC
CASSLGFQGQGSYEQYF
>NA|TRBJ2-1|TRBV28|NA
TGTGCCAGCAGTTTAGGGCCATGGGTGGGAGTGCGGAATGAGCAGTTCTTC
CASSLGPWVGVRNEQFF
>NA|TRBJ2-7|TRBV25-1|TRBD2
TGTGCCAGCAGTGAAGGACTAGCGGGAGAATACGAGCAGTACTTC
CASSEGLAGEYEQYF
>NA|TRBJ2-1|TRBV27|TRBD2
TGTGCCAGCAGTTCTAGCGGGAGGACGGATGAGCAGTTCTTC
CASSSSGRTDEQFF
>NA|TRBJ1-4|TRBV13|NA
TGTGCCAGCAGGCCAGGGTCCGGTGAAAAACTGTTTTTT
CASRPGSGEKLFF
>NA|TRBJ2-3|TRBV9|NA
TGTGCCAGCAGCGTCGGTGGGGGGCAAGATACGCAGTATTTT
CASSVGGGQDTQYF
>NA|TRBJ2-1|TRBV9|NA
TGTGCCAGCAGCGTAGCATGGCAGGGGAATGAGCAGTTCTTC
CASSVAWQGNEQFF
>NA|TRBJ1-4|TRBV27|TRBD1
TGTGCCAGCAGTCAGGGGGTAAGCGGTGAAAAACTGTTTTTT
CASSQGVSGEKLFF
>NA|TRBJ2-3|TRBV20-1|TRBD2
TGCAGTGCTAGAGATTGGCTAGCGGGAAGGGAGAACCACACAGATACGCAGTATTTT
CSARDWLAGRENHTDTQYF
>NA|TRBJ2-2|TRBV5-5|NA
TGTGCCAGCAGCCTGACAATGGGGACCGGGGAGCTGTTTTTT
CASSLTMGTGELFF
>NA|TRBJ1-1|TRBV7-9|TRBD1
TGTGCCAGCACCAAAACAGGGACAGGGAACACTGAAGCTTTCTTT
CASTKTGTGNTEAFF
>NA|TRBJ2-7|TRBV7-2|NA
TGTGCCAGCAGCTTAGCCGGGCAGGCGGCCTACGAGCAGTACTTC
CASSLAGQAAYEQYF
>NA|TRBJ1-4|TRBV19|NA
TGTGCCAGTAATAGTGTTGGGACAAACGAAAAACTGTTTTTT
CASNSVGTNEKLFF
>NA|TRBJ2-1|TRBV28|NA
TGTGCCAGCAGTTCCCCGGGATCCTACAATGAGCAGTTCTTC
CASSSPGSYNEQFF
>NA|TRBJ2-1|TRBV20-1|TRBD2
TGCAGTGCTATGTTAGCGGGAGTGAAGGAGCAGTTCTTC
CSAMLAGVKEQFF